The 4 T cell receptor beta chains below come from one sample, sequenced in a study of PD-1 blockade in classical Hodgkin lymphoma. The time point is: cycle 4 day 1 (C4D1), after 5 to 7 weeks of nivolumab. Every patient had relapsed following autologous stem cell transplantation, and cohorts differed in brentuximab vedotin exposure. Thawed PBMCs underwent magnetic negative selection to yield purified CD4+ T cells. Libraries were prepared by immunoSEQ multiplex PCR; TCRdb keeps only in-frame clonotypes and omits some of them. The sample includes fewer than 35,000 clones, about 88% seen only once; the top ten take less than 0.5%. The source material was CD4+ T cells from blood, sampled before the fourth cycle of nivolumab. These receptors were taken from a human donor with classical Hodgkin lymphoma.

This clone was found a few times. The chain links TRBV6-4 to TRBJ1-2, with D possibly being TRBD1 (6 bases). V dropped 2 bases and J dropped 6 bases, with 7 bases sitting between them. The CDR3 is made up of 12 amino acids. Germline values: CDR1 MRHNA, CDR2 SNTAGT. The CDR3 protein is CASSDHRDGYTF. The CDR3 coding sequence is TGTGCCAGCAGTGACCACAGGGATGGCTACACCTTC.

The CDR3 reads CASLQSYEQYF. Written as DNA, the CDR3 is TGTGCCAGCCTGCAGTCCTACGAGCAGTACTTC. The V gene is TRBV6-5, the J gene TRBJ2-7; D gene unclear. V was clipped by 8 bases and J by 1 base, with 6 bases between them. CDR3 length equals 11 residues. Looked up from germline, CDR1 is MNHEY and CDR2 is SVGAGI.

This clone was counted once. V and J are TRBV5-1 and TRBJ2-2; TRBD2 matches at 8 bases. The V gene end was trimmed by 2 bases and the J gene end by 5 bases; junction bases not matched to a gene: 5. Germline lookup yields CDR1 SGHRS and CDR2 YFSETQ. The CDR3 totals 15 residues. The CDR3 spells CASSLSSGTTGELFF. CDR3 in DNA: TGCGCCAGCAGCTTAAGTAGCGGGACTACCGGGGAGCTGTTTTTT.

This chain joins TRBV7-2 and TRBJ1-1, with D perhaps TRBD1 (5 bases). Trimming left V 4 bases short and J 8 bases short, with 17 bases between. The germline CDR1 and CDR2 sequences are SGHTA and FQGNSA. The CDR3 is made up of 14 amino acids. The CDR3 nucleotides read TGTGCCAGCAGCTCATCCTCCGGGACGGGAGAAGCTTTCTTT. Amino acids: CASSSSSGTGEAFF.